This T cell receptor beta chain is drawn from a study of blood T cell repertoires in COVID-19 (dated by TCRdb to the early 2020s). About the study as a whole: The collaborator samples originated in the United States, Italy and Spain and spanned the acute and convalescent phases of COVID-19. The prospective study material was composed of cDNA or gDNA derived from T cells, B-cell-depleted T cells, or PBMCs. The dataset comprised deeply sampled blood TCRbeta repertoires from subjects exposed to, actively infected with, or recovered from COVID-19. A freely available public database, intended as a resource for researchers studying the immune response to SARS-CoV-2, is where the repertoires were released. The samples were drawn from the first 160 participants of the ongoing ImmuneRACE study and from about 1,200 subjects provided by 6 global collaborators. Nearly every sample came with metadata listing a de-identified subject ID, COVID-19 status, age in years and sex. Where available, HLA class I and class II types were taken from metadata supplied by the sample provider and were not determined by assay-based typing.

As regards this clone: The antigen it recognizes is unknown. No base qualities exist here, and no much larger clone lies one base off it.

TCRbeta CDR3 regions were amplified from genomic DNA by means of the immunoSEQ Assay, a bias-controlled multiplex PCR. Per the original workflow: Within the assay, amplification of reference gene primers was used to estimate how many nucleated cells each sample contained. To quantify the absolute abundance of each unique TCRbeta CDR3 rearrangement, sequence reads were collapsed and filtered. For each sample, productive Simpson clonality was calculated as the square root of Simpson's diversity index across productive rearrangements. What TCRdb holds here is the immuneACCESS table cut down to in-frame rearrangements. Part of the clones is not present; checked against another copy, under half of the missing clones reflect an unresolved V gene, and the others are unexplained. Clone size and V and J calls were adopted from that table, with D and trimming inferred from the DNA. The sample has some 270,000 clones on record, roughly 85% of them singletons. The leading ten clones occupy less than 8.5% of the sample.

The CDR3 numbers 14 residues from cysteine through phenylalanine. Left in the record is the CDR3 DNA by itself, 42 bases read in frame from the first base. Per the germline V gene, SGDLS is the CDR1 and YYNGEE is the CDR2. Trimming leaves V shorter by 4 bases and J shorter by 8 bases, with the junction holding 11 bases beyond the gene matches. Broad study findings and their caveats: The quantity of clinical and demographic metadata differed by source and by participant and was supplied without curation.

Participants in the prospective study were aged about 18 to 100 years, lived in about two dozen United States geographic areas, and enrolled through a virtual design. In the prospective study, cohorts were assigned on the basis of participant-reported clinical history obtained from a screening survey and a study questionnaire. Exposed participants were defined as having been in contact with someone with a PCR-confirmed or clinician-diagnosed COVID-19 case within 2 weeks of study entry. Mobile phlebotomists in the prospective study collected whole blood, serum and a nasopharyngeal or oropharyngeal swab from every participant. Prospective study participants could optionally give additional blood draws and questionnaires over a 2-month period. Before DNA extraction, blood samples from the prospective study were shipped at room temperature or frozen.

Sequencing was done on a sample of PBMCs or T cells enriched from blood (not recorded which). The receptor chain draws on TRBV9 and TRBJ1-2; 7 nucleotides in the junction match TRBD1. This receptor was identified in a woman aged 45-59 years who had been exposed to COVID-19. CDR3 loop: CASSPRGREGGYTF. The DNA reads TGTGCCAGCAGCCCTAGGGGGCGAGAAGGGGGCTACACCTTC.